The entry below describes one T cell receptor beta chain. Assay: immunoSEQ multiplex PCR; the TCRdb copy retains only in-frame clones and omits some. This table has 15,000 to 20,000 clones, almost 85% appearing once. The data were taken from a study of blood T cell repertoires in COVID-19. For the study at large: There were acute and convalescent COVID-19 samples, and they came from the United States, Italy and Spain.

Germline V gives CDR1 LNHDA, CDR2 SQIVND (reference sequence). This CDR3 comprises 15 residues. Trimming removed 7 bases from V and 8 bases from J; junction bases left unmatched: 12. This chain links TRBV19 with TRBJ1-4, with TRBD1 identical over 8 bases. This receptor was obtained from a man at least 80 years old with acute or convalescent COVID-19. The specimen sequenced was peripheral blood. The CDR3 loop reads CASTTTGVDREKLFF. Here the CDR3 DNA reads TGTGCCAGTACCACGACAGGGGTCGATCGAGAAAAACTGTTTTTT.